The clone carrying this T cell receptor beta chain was detected once. The antigen is unknown. This table comes from immunoSEQ multiplex PCR, and its TCRdb copy is limited to in-frame clones, with some not included. This table holds about 68,000 clones, 80% to 90% found once. The data were obtained in a study of OX40 agonist ivuxolimab in advanced cancers. Study details: Antecedent anti-PD-1, anti-PD-L1 or anti-CTLA-4 therapy was permissible, with 40% having received some.

Whole-study findings and limits: At 0.1-3.0 mg/kg, partial responders had clonal expansion among the lowest observed.

The origin of this receptor is an adult with an advanced solid tumor such as melanoma, head and neck, liver or kidney cancer. The sequencing here drew on CD4+ or CD8+ T cells sorted from blood, taken in a trial of the OX40 agonist ivuxolimab.

Written as DNA, the CDR3 is TGTGCCAGCAGTTCCGCCTTGCTAGGGCAGGAGTACAATGAGCAGTTCTTC. As protein: CASSSALLGQEYNEQFF. The chain links TRBV28 to TRBJ2-1; D gene uncertain. CDR3 length equals 17 residues. The germline V gene has CDR1 MDHEN and CDR2 SYDVKM. The V end was cut by 4 bases, the J end by 4 bases, with 20 bases between.